The T cell receptor (beta chain) under discussion was sequenced for a study of cytomegalovirus exposure and HLA in healthy donors. The CDR3 contains 17 residues. Losses at the gene ends were 5 bases for V and 2 bases for J; bases not matched to a gene: 7. Germline lookup yields CDR1 SGHTA and CDR2 FQGTGA. Points on this clone: Its antigen is unknown.

Study-wide results and limits: HLA allele associations emerged for some 16,000 TCR beta sequences in a later analysis, at 0.05 false discovery rate. In vitro testing confirmed a few CMV-associated chains as specific for CMV antigens. According to the study, roughly 160 TCR beta chains were cytomegalovirus-associated.

The PCR was carried out with 60 Vbeta primers and 13 Jbeta primers. Repertoires were generated with immunoSEQ multiplex PCR, while TCRdb's copy carries only in-frame clones and drops some. This table holds around 200,000 clones, 75% to 90% found once. Material for sequencing was PBMCs. This chain joins TRBV7-3 and TRBJ2-5; 14 nucleotides align to TRBD2. This TCR derives from a middle-aged man in good health and CMV-seronegative. In DNA, the CDR3 is TGTGCCAGCAGCCCGGGACTAGCGGGGGTGATACAAGAGACCCAGTACTTC. It yields the protein CASSPGLAGVIQETQYF.